This entry lists 8 T cell receptor beta chains sequenced from one sample in a study of cytomegalovirus exposure and HLA in healthy donors. The primer mix had 60 Vbeta and 13 Jbeta primers. The table came from immunoSEQ multiplex PCR; TCRdb's copy has only in-frame clones and leaves some out. The sample shows approximately 100,000 clones, over 60% of them seen only once. The source material was PBMCs. Every receptor here comes from a man in his sixties in good health and CMV-seropositive.

This chain uses TRBV6-5 with TRBJ1-6, with 7 bases that match TRBD1. This CDR3 has 15 residues. Trimming cost V 6 bases and J 0 bases; bases outside gene matches: 2. Germline CDR1 and CDR2: MNHEY and SVGAGI. The CDR3 here is CASSGQDSYNSPLHF. The CDR3, as DNA: TGTGCCAGCAGCGGACAGGACTCCTATAATTCACCCCTCCACTTT.

Regarding this clone: The junction differs from germline at one of its ends, possibly a read error. The chain combines TRBV7-2 with TRBJ1-2; D remains ambiguous. The germline CDR1 and CDR2 sequences are SGHTA and FQGNSA. The CDR3 extends over 13 amino acids. The CDR3 region has the DNA TGTGCCAGCAGCGTAGCCGACTTTGATGGCTACACCTTC. It is translated as CASSVADFDGYTF.

The gene calls are TRBV29-1 and TRBJ2-7, with 7 bases fitting TRBD2. Per germline, CDR1 SQVTM and CDR2 ANQGSEA. V shed 4 bases, J shed 4 bases, and the junction held 13 bases outside the gene matches. The CDR3 has 15 amino acids. DNA for the CDR3: TGCAGCGTTGCGGGGAGGGAATGGGGTGGGTACGAGCAGTACTTC. This codes for CSVAGREWGGYEQYF.

The J gene is TRBJ1-5, the V gene TRBV7-9; D remains unclear. This CDR3 comprises 17 residues. V was trimmed by 3 bases and J by 1 base, leaving 16 bases between them. Germline CDR1 is SEHNR and CDR2 is FQNEAQ (reference sequence). The CDR3 sequence is CASSFDPGGVSNQPQHF. CDR3 sequence (DNA): TGTGCCAGCAGCTTCGATCCCGGAGGAGTGAGCAATCAGCCCCAGCATTTT.

The genes are TRBV19 and TRBJ1-5; possible D gene TRBD1, 6 bases. Germline V gene data show CDR1 as LNHDA and CDR2 as SQIVND (reference sequence). Trimming left V 6 bases short and J 7 bases short, with 22 bases between. CDR3 length: 16 amino acids. The CDR3 nucleotides read TGTGCCAGTAGACCGCCACAACAGGGAAGAGAACAGCCCCAGCATTTT. Residues: CASRPPQQGREQPQHF.

This chain connects TRBV9 to TRBJ1-4; a possible D gene is TRBD1 (5 bases). Germline CDR1 reads SGDLS; CDR2 reads YYNGEE. The CDR3 runs to 16 residues. V dropped 0 bases and J dropped 0 bases, with 9 bases sitting between them. CDR3 in DNA: TGTGCCAGCAGCGTAGGGAGGGGAACAACTAATGAAAAACTGTTTTTT. Translating gives CASSVGRGTTNEKLFF.

The chain uses TRBV28 and TRBJ2-3; 8 bases line up with TRBD2. Germline CDR1 MDHEN, CDR2 SYDVKM. The CDR3 extends over 16 amino acids. Losses at the gene ends were 6 bases for V and 5 bases for J; bases not matched to a gene: 13. This CDR3 reads CASSSMGAGGLDTQYF. In nucleotides, the CDR3 is TGTGCCAGCAGCAGCATGGGGGCGGGGGGTCTAGATACGCAGTATTTT.

The genes are TRBV19 and TRBJ2-7; TRBD1 is a possible D gene (6 bases). CDR3 length: 17 residues. V was clipped by 6 bases and J by 0 bases, with 21 bases between them. Germline lookup yields CDR1 LNHDA and CDR2 SQIVND (reference sequence). CDR3 nucleotide sequence: TGTGCCAGTAGCCTTGCCGGCAGGGGAGCCGCCTCCTACGAGCAGTACTTC. This encodes CASSLAGRGAASYEQYF. Complete variable domain (other parts from reference TRBV19 and TRBJ2-7): DGGITQSPKYLFRKEGQNVTLSCEQNLNHDAMYWYRQDPGQGLRLIYYSQIVNDFQKGDIAEGYSVSREKKESFPLTVTSAQKNPTAFYLCASSLAGRGAASYEQYFGPGTRLTVT.